This passage covers 25 T cell receptor beta chains from one sample sequenced in a study of T-cell memory formation after mild COVID-19. TCRdb reprocessed the 5' RACE reads via MiXCR and lists one record per CDR3 protein. This sample carries some 64,000 distinct CDR3 sequences, roughly 10% of them seen once, and the ten largest clones take about 1.1%. Sequenced input: PBMCs or a T cell subset sorted from them (not recorded which). These receptors were taken from a man younger than 30 who had mild COVID-19 (a few samples of this study predate the infection). Cell type and time point are not known.

In its sample, this clonotype was seen a few times. The rearrangement links TRBV7-2 to TRBJ2-5; unclear D gene. Trimming removed 1 base at V and 5 bases at J, with 11 bases between. The CDR3 runs to 14 residues. Germline-derived CDR1 and CDR2 are SGHTA and FQGNSA. CDR3 sequence (DNA): TGTGCCAGCAGCTTAGTGCAGGTTAAGGAGACCCAGTACTTC. Amino acid sequence: CASSLVQVKETQYF.

A single count supports this clonotype. This chain uses TRBV12-3 or TRBV12-4 with TRBJ2-2, with unresolved D. Trimming pared 6 bases from V and 4 bases from J, leaving 12 bases between. The CDR3 totals 14 residues. The CDR3 spells CASSPRVRTGELFF. The CDR3 nucleotides are TGTGCCAGCAGCCCCCGGGTCCGCACCGGGGAGCTGTTTTTT.

Ten or more counts support this clonotype. The V gene is TRBV5-1, the J gene TRBJ2-1; D remains unclear. Trimming cost V 7 bases and J 0 bases, with 11 bases left between them. The CDR3 sequence is 14 residues long. Per germline, CDR1 SGHRS and CDR2 YFSETQ. The CDR3 here is CASSPVSSYNEQFF. In nucleotides, the CDR3 is TGCGCCAGCTCCCCGGTAAGCTCCTACAATGAGCAGTTCTTC.

This clonotype was detected only a few times. The V and J genes are TRBV5-1 and TRBJ1-2, with 7 bases lining up with TRBD1. The length of the CDR3 is 14 residues. Germline values: CDR1 SGHRS, CDR2 YFSETQ. V was pared by 4 bases and J by 4 bases, with 7 bases of the junction left unmatched. The CDR3 DNA is TGCGCCAGCAGCACGACCAGGGACAGCTATGGCTACACCTTC. Translating it yields CASSTTRDSYGYTF. Full variable domain (rest looked up from reference TRBV5-1 and TRBJ1-2): KAGVTQTPRYLIKTRGQQVTLSCSPISGHRSVSWYQQTPGQGLQFLFEYFSETQRNKGNFPGRFSGRQFSNSRSEMNVSTLELGDSALYLCASSTTRDSYGYTFGSGTRLTVV.

The V gene is TRBV28, the J gene TRBJ1-2; TRBD1 agrees at 8 bases. V lost 8 bases and J lost 2; bases outside the gene matches: 1. The CDR3 extends over 12 amino acids. Germline loops: CDR1 MDHEN, CDR2 SYDVKM. Here the CDR3 reads CASAGGNYGYTF. Written as DNA, the CDR3 is TGTGCCAGCGCAGGGGGCAACTATGGCTACACCTTC.

J is TRBJ2-5 and V is TRBV29-1; 10 bases are shared with TRBD1. With V trimmed by 3 bases and J by 3 bases, 7 bases remained unmatched. The CDR3 sequence is 15 residues long. Germline V gene data show CDR1 as SQVTM and CDR2 as ANQGSEA. The CDR3 region has the DNA TGCAGCGTTGAGCCTGAAGGGACAGGGGAAGAGACCCAGTACTTC. Amino acids: CSVEPEGTGEETQYF.

This clonotype was observed a few times. The rearrangement links TRBV7-2 to TRBJ2-3, with D perhaps matching TRBD1 or TRBD2 (5 bases each). The V end was cut by 1 base, the J end by 6 bases, with 8 bases between. Per germline, CDR1 SGHTA and CDR2 FQGNSA. CDR3 length equals 13 residues. The CDR3 nucleotides read TGTGCCAGCAGCTTAGGATGGGGGGATACGCAGTATTTT. It codes for CASSLGWGDTQYF.

In this sample, this clonotype turned up many times. CDR3 loop: CASSIRVNNEQFF. The CDR3 nucleotides are TGTGCCAGTAGTATCAGGGTTAACAATGAGCAGTTCTTC. The chain uses TRBV19 and TRBJ2-1; maybe TRBD1 (5 bases). Trimming left V 3 bases short and J 5 bases short, with 8 bases between. Germline CDR1 is LNHDA and CDR2 is SQIVND (reference sequence). This CDR3 is 13 amino acids long.

V and J are TRBV6-5 and TRBJ2-2; D might be TRBD2 (7 bases). This CDR3 is 14 amino acids long. CDR1 MNHEY and CDR2 SVGAGI come from the germline V gene. The V and J ends lost 6 bases and 4 bases respectively, with 12 bases between them. In DNA form, the CDR3 reads TGTGCCAGCAGAGCCGGGGGGCCCACCGGGGAGCTGTTTTTT. Its translation: CASRAGGPTGELFF.

This clonotype appeared many times. Here the CDR3 reads CASSLDFEQFF. CDR3 nucleotides: TGTGCCAGCAGCTTAGACTTTGAGCAGTTCTTC. The chain couples TRBV11-2 to TRBJ2-1; D is unresolved. V shed 0 bases and J shed 9 bases, with 3 bases lying between them. The CDR3 extends over 11 amino acids. Germline V gene sequence: CDR1 SGHAT, CDR2 FQNNGV.

CDR3 region: CASSSGVRADTQYF. The CDR3 nucleotides are TGTGCCAGCAGCTCGGGGGTTAGGGCAGATACGCAGTATTTT. This chain connects TRBV11-2 to TRBJ2-3; D is possibly TRBD2 (6 bases). CDR1 is SGHAT, CDR2 FQNNGV, per germline. The CDR3 contains 14 residues. V shed 4 bases and J shed 4 bases, with 12 bases lying between them.

The chain couples TRBV3-1 to TRBJ1-5; the D gene is possibly TRBD1 (6 bases). Trimming shortened V by 4 bases and J by 4 bases, and 14 bases separated the two germline ends. This CDR3 contains 15 residues. Germline values: CDR1 LGHDT, CDR2 YNNKEL (reference sequence). The CDR3 protein is CASSPEQGWNQPQHF. CDR3 coding DNA: TGTGCCAGCAGCCCAGAACAGGGTTGGAATCAGCCCCAGCATTTT.

At least ten counts were recorded for this clonotype. V is TRBV4-3 and J is TRBJ2-1, with TRBD2 matching over 7 bases. After removal of 3 bases from V and 6 bases from J, the junction contained 11 bases not matched to a gene. The CDR3 is made up of 16 amino acids. CDR1 and CDR2 from the germline V gene are LGHNA and YSLEER. The chain's CDR3 is CASSQLGGVPSNEQFF. The CDR3 DNA reads as TGCGCCAGCAGCCAGTTGGGGGGGGTCCCTAGCAATGAGCAGTTCTTC.

V is TRBV7-3 and J is TRBJ2-3; D call uncertain. CDR3 size: 12 residues. Germline V lookup: CDR1 SGHTA, CDR2 FQGTGA. The V and J ends lost 3 bases and 8 bases respectively, with 9 bases between them. The CDR3 DNA reads as TGTGCCAGCAGCTTGGACGAGAGTACGCAGTATTTT. Translating it yields CASSLDESTQYF.

The chain links TRBV12-3 or TRBV12-4 to TRBJ1-1; D may be TRBD1 (6 bases). Trimming cost V 6 bases and J 8 bases, with 10 bases left between them. This CDR3 spans 11 amino acids. CDR3 region: CASSRTGEAFF. DNA of the CDR3: TGTGCCAGCAGCCGTACAGGGGAAGCTTTCTTT.

The rearrangement joins TRBV7-2 to TRBJ1-6; TRBD1 matches 7 bases. The V gene's germline CDR1 is SGHTA and CDR2 FQGNSA. The CDR3 length is 15 residues. Unmatched junction bases numbered 8, after V lost 4 bases and J lost 8 bases. The CDR3 loop is CASSSRQGGDSPLHF. The CDR3 bases are TGTGCCAGCAGCTCCCGACAGGGAGGGGATTCACCCCTCCACTTT.

There are a few counts of this clonotype. The chain links TRBV4-2 to TRBJ2-1, with 8 bases that match TRBD2. Looked up from germline, CDR1 is LGHNA and CDR2 is YNFKEQ. The CDR3 has 18 residues. The V segment lost 0 bases and the J segment 8 bases; nucleotides outside the gene matches: 15. This CDR3 reads CASSQELPAGAPWDEQFF. The CDR3 DNA sequence: TGTGCCAGCAGCCAAGAATTACCAGCGGGGGCCCCCTGGGATGAGCAGTTCTTC.

The rearrangement uses TRBV12-3 or TRBV12-4 and TRBJ1-2, with D hard to call. With 3 bases removed from V and 3 bases from J, the gap between germline ends came to 8 bases. The CDR3 is 13 residues long. As DNA, the CDR3 is TGTGCCAGCAGTTTGGGATCTTACTATGGCTACACCTTC. Protein product: CASSLGSYYGYTF.

The V call is TRBV7-8, the J call TRBJ1-1; D is unresolved. The CDR3 runs to 13 residues. In germline, CDR1 is SGHVS, CDR2 FQNEAQ. The germline V and J ends were trimmed by 3 bases and 1 base, with 6 bases remaining between them. The CDR3 reads CASSFEENTEAFF. DNA of the CDR3: TGTGCCAGCAGCTTTGAGGAGAACACTGAAGCTTTCTTT.

The chain combines TRBV28 with TRBJ2-3; TRBD2 matches 9 bases. There are 17 residues in the CDR3. Germline CDR1 MDHEN, CDR2 SYDVKM. The V segment lost 3 bases and the J segment 0 bases; nucleotides outside the gene matches: 7. Here the CDR3 reads CASSFYRLAVSTDTQYF. CDR3 DNA: TGTGCCAGCAGTTTTTACCGACTAGCGGTGAGCACAGATACGCAGTATTTT.

The CDR3 region is CASSWRQAGELFF. The CDR3 nucleotides are TGCGCCAGCAGTTGGAGACAGGCCGGGGAGCTGTTTTTT. The chain recombines TRBV10-1 with TRBJ2-2, with D maybe TRBD1 (6 bases). The germline CDR1 and CDR2 sequences are WNHNN and SYGVQD (reference sequence). V shed 5 bases and J shed 6 bases, with 10 bases lying between them. The CDR3 contains 13 residues.

J is TRBJ2-3 and V is TRBV6-6; D might be TRBD1 or TRBD2, each matching 5 bases. The CDR3 runs to 16 residues. Germline V lookup: CDR1 MNHNY, CDR2 SVGAGI (reference sequence). V shed 7 bases and J shed 9 bases, with 26 bases lying between them. The chain's CDR3 is CASTKPLGANPGTQYF. The CDR3 bases are TGTGCCAGCACTAAACCCCTCGGGGCAAACCCAGGCACGCAGTATTTT.

The chain joins TRBV7-2 to TRBJ2-5; D remains unclear. The V end lost 1 base, the J end lost 7 bases, and 13 bases lay between the germline ends. The CDR3 spans 14 residues. Germline V gene sequence: CDR1 SGHTA, CDR2 FQGNSA. The CDR3 reads CASSLEGPKGTQYF. Written as DNA, the CDR3 is TGTGCCAGCAGCTTAGAGGGCCCCAAGGGGACCCAGTACTTC. Drawing the rest from reference TRBV7-2 and TRBJ2-5, the complete variable domain is GAGVSQSPSNKVTEKGKDVELRCDPISGHTALYWYRQSLGQGLEFLIYFQGNSAPDKSGLPSDRFSAERTGGSVSTLTIQRTQQEDSAVYLCASSLEGPKGTQYFGPGTRLLVL.

V usage is TRBV4-3 and J usage is TRBJ1-2; TRBD1 matches 10 bases. V lost 4 bases to trimming and J lost 4 bases; unmatched junction nucleotides: 0. This CDR3 is 13 amino acids long. Germline V gene lookup returns CDR1 LGHNA and CDR2 YSLEER. The CDR3 DNA follows: TGCGCCAGCAGCCGGACAGGGGGCTATGGCTACACCTTC. Translating gives CASSRTGGYGYTF.

This clonotype was observed a few times. The chain links TRBV10-2 to TRBJ2-5, with D tentatively TRBD2 (6 bases). The V gene lost 4 bases and the J gene lost 5 bases, with 14 bases spanning the gap. The CDR3 loop spans 14 amino acids. Germline lookup yields CDR1 WSHSY and CDR2 SAAADI. CDR3 DNA sequence: TGCGCCAGCAGTGCATTCATAGCGGTGGAGACCCAGTACTTC. Translating gives CASSAFIAVETQYF.